Included here is one TCR beta chain sequence, with context. Its antigen is currently unknown. The data were obtained in a study of T cell responses to AZD1222 COVID-19 vaccine. Study-level results: There were vaccine-associated CD4 TCRs across spike, dominant at 160-218 and 743-854. Just 5 or 6 AZD1222 recipients tested seropositive at baseline. Every sample of the repertoires postdated the peak T cell response. Nearly half of spike-specific TCRs reportedly target unmutated variant regions.

Data came from immunoSEQ multiplex PCR; TCRdb stores just in-frame clones and leaves some out. The table shows about 140,000 clones, with more than 80% occurring only once. Trimming shortened V by 3 bases and J by 0 bases, and 14 bases separated the two germline ends. This CDR3 comprises 16 residues. CDR1 MNHNS and CDR2 SASEGT come from the germline V gene. The clonotype comes from an adult in good health. This sequence joins TRBV6-1 and TRBJ2-5; D gene unclear. Sequencing was performed on peripheral blood, taken on day 0 of AZD1222 vaccination. CDR3 sequence reads: CASSDVRRTDQETQYF. CDR3 DNA: TGTGCCAGCAGTGACGTTCGACGGACGGACCAAGAGACCCAGTACTTC.